Only one count was recorded for the clone carrying this T cell receptor (beta chain). Its matching antigen is unknown. This CDR3 is built from 14 residues. CDR1 and CDR2 (germline): SGHTA, FQGNSA. The PCR used 60 Vbeta and 13 Jbeta primers. TCRdb's table, derived via immunoSEQ multiplex PCR, lists solely in-frame clones and lacks some. Among some 140,000 clones listed, approximately 77% were seen once. This record comes from a study of cytomegalovirus exposure and HLA in healthy donors. Study outcomes and limitations: A later analysis reportedly found that, within productive TCRs, an Asian-associated ancestry cluster had fewer N-insertions than the mean observed across the approximately 670 donors. Looking again later, the authors saw that most CMV-associated TCR beta chains seemed HLA-restricted. Upon later analysis, TCR association rates were observed to vary by HLA locus, being highest for DRB1 and lowest for HLA-C. The authors excluded some V segments, including TRBV6-2 and TRBV6-3, as indistinguishable.

This receptor was taken from a woman aged 55-69 years in good health and CMV-seronegative. The chain is built from TRBV7-2 and TRBJ2-5; D not certain. The last part of the DNA fits TRBJ2-7 better; the J call may be wrong. The material sequenced was PBMCs. DNA of the CDR3: TGTGCCAGCAGCTTAAACAGTCCGGCCTACGAGCAGTACTTC. Its protein product is CASSLNSPAYEQYF.